Sequencing of this T cell receptor beta chain was carried out in a study of T cell changes during pregnancy in multiple sclerosis. Germline V gives CDR1 LGHNA, CDR2 YSLEER. CDR3 length: 16 amino acids. The trim removed 0 bases at V and 7 bases at J, leaving 8 bases unmatched. The data were produced by immunoSEQ multiplex PCR, yet TCRdb's version contains in-frame clones alone and is incomplete. The sample records some 140,000 clones, around 97% being singletons. The sequence was obtained from a female donor with multiple sclerosis, enrolled in a pregnancy study. Sequenced here: peripheral blood, sampled after pregnancy. The chain has TRBV4-3 and TRBJ2-1; 8 nucleotides align to TRBD1. CDR3 DNA sequence: TGCGCCAGCAGCCAAGACTTCAGCAGGGGGCTAAATGAGCAGTTCTTC. This encodes CASSQDFSRGLNEQFF.